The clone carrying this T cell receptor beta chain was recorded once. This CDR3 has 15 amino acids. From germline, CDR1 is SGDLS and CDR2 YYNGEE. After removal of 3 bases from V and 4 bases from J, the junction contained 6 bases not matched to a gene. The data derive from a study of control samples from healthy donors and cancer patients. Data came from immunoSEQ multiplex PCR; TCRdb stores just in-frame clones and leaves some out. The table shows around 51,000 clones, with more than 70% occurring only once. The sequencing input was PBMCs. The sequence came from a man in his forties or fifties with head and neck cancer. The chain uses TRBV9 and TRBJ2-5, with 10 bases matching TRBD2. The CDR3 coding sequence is TGTGCCAGCAGCGGAAGCGGGGGGGTCCGAGAGACCCAGTACTTC. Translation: CASSGSGGVRETQYF.